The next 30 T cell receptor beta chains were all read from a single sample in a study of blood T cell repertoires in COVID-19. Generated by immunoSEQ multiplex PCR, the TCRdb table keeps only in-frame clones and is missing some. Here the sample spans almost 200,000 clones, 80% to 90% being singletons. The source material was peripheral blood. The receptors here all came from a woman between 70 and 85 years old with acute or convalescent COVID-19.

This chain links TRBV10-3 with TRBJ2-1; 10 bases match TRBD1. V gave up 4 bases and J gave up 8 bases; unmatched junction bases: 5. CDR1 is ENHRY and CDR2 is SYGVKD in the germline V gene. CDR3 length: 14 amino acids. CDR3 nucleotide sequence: TGTGCCATCAGTGGTCGGACAGGGGGGGATGAGCAGTTCTTC. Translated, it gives CAISGRTGGDEQFF.

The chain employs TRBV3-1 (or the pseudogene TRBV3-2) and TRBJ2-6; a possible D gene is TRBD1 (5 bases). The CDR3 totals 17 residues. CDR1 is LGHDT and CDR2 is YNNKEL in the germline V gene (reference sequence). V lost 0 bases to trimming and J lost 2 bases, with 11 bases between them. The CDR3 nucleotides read TGTGCCAGCAGCCAAGATCTGGTAGGGGCTGGGGCCAACGTCCTGACTTTC. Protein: CASSQDLVGAGANVLTF.

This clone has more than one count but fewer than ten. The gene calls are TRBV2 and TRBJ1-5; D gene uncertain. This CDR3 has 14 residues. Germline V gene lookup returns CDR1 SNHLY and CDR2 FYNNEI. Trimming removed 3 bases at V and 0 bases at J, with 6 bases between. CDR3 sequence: CASSEGSSNQPQHF. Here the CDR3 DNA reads TGTGCCAGCAGTGAGGGCAGTAGCAATCAGCCCCAGCATTTT.

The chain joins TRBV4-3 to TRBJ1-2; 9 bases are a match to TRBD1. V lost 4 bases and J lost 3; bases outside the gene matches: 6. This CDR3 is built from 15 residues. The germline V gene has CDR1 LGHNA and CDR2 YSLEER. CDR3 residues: CASSRTGVRDYGYTF. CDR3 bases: TGCGCCAGCAGCCGGACAGGGGTTAGGGACTATGGCTACACCTTC.

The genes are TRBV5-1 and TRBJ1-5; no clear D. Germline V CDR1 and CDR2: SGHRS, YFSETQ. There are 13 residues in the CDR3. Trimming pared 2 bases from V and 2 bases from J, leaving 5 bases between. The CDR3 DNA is TGCGCCAGCAGCTTTGAGGGCAATCAGCCCCAGCATTTT. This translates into CASSFEGNQPQHF.

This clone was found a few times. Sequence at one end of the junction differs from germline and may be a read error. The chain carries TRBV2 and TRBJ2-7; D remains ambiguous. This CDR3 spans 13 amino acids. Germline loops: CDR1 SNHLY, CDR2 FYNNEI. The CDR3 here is CAITGRGSDEQYF. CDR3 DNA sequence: TGTGCCATAACGGGTCGAGGCTCCGACGAGCAGTACTTC.

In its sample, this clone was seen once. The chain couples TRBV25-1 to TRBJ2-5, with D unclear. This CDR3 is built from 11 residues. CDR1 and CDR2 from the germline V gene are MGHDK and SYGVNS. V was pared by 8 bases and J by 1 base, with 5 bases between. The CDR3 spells CASPCQETQYF. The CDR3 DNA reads TGTGCCAGCCCCTGCCAAGAGACCCAGTACTTC.

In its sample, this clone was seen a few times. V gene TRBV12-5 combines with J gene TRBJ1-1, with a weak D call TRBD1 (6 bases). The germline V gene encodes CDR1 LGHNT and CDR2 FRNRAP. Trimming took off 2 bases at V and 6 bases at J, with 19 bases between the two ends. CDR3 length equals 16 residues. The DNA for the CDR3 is TGTGCTAGTGGTTTGACAACAGGGTCCGTTGTCGCTGAAGCTTTCTTT. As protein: CASGLTTGSVVAEAFF.

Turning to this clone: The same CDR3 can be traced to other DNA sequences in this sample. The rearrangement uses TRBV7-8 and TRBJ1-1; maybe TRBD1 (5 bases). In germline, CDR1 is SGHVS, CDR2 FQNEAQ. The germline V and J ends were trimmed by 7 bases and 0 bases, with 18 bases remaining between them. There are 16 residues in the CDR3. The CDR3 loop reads CASKQRGMGLNTEAFF. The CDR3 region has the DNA TGTGCCAGCAAGCAACGGGGGATGGGTTTGAACACTGAAGCTTTCTTT. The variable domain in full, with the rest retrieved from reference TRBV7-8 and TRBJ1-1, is GAGVSQSPRYKVAKRGQDVALRCDPISGHVSLFWYQQALGQGPEFLTYFQNEAQLDKSGLPSDRFFAERPEGSVSTLKIQRTQQEDSAVYLCASKQRGMGLNTEAFFGQGTRLTVV.

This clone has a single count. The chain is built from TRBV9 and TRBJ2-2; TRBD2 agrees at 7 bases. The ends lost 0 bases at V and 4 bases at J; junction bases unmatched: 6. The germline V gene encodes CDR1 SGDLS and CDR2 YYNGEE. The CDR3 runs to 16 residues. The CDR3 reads CASSVVRAGSTGELFF. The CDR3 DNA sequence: TGTGCCAGCAGCGTAGTTCGAGCGGGGAGCACCGGGGAGCTGTTTTTT.

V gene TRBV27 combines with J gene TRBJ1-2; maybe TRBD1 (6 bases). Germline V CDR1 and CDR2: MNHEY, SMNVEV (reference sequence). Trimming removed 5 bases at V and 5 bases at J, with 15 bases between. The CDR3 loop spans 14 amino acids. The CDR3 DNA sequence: TGTGCCAGCAGTCCCCCAGGGAGGGGGTATGGCTACACCTTC. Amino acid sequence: CASSPPGRGYGYTF.

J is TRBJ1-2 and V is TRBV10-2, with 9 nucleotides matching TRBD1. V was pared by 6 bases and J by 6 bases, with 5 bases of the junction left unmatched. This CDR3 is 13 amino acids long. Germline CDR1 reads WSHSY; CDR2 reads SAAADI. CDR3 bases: TGCGCCAGCAGGGGACAGGGCTCGGATGGCTACACCTTC. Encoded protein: CASRGQGSDGYTF.

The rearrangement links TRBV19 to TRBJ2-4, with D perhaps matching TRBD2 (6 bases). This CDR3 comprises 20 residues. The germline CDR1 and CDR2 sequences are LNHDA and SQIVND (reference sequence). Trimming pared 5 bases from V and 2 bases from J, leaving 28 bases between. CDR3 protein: CASSAYSTEGAKATKNIQYF. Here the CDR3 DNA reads TGTGCCAGTAGTGCCTATTCCACGGAGGGAGCCAAGGCAACCAAAAACATTCAGTACTTC.

CDR3 in amino acids: CASSRRGHLMNTGELFF. CDR3 coding DNA: TGTGCCAGCAGCAGAAGAGGCCATTTAATGAACACCGGGGAGCTGTTTTTT. The chain couples TRBV7-2 to TRBJ2-2, with no clear D. The CDR3 length is 17 residues. Trimming stripped 5 bases from V and 1 base from J, with 17 bases between. Per the germline V gene, CDR1 is SGHTA and CDR2 is FQGNSA. Full variable domain (missing parts from reference TRBV7-2 and TRBJ2-2): GAGVSQSPSNKVTEKGKDVELRCDPISGHTALYWYRQSLGQGLEFLIYFQGNSAPDKSGLPSDRFSAERTGGSVSTLTIQRTQQEDSAVYLCASSRRGHLMNTGELFFGEGSRLTVL.

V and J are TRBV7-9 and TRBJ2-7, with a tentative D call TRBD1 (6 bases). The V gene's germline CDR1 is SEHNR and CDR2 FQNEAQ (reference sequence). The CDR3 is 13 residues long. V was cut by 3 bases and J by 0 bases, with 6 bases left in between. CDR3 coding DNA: TGTGCCAGCAGCTTGGACAGCTCCTACGAGCAGTACTTC. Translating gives CASSLDSSYEQYF.

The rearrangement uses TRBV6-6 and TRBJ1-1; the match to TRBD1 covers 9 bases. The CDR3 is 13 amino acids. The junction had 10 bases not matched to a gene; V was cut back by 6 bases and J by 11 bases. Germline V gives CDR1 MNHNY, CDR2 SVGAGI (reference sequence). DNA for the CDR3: TGTGCCAGCAGCTCCACCTTTGGACAGGGGGCTTTCTTT. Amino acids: CASSSTFGQGAFF.

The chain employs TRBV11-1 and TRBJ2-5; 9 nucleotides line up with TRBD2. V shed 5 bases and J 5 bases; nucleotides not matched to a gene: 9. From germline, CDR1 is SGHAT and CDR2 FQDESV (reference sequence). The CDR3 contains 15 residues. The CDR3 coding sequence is TGTGCCAGCAGCCGACCCTTAGCGGGAGTGGAGACCCAGTACTTC. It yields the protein CASSRPLAGVETQYF.

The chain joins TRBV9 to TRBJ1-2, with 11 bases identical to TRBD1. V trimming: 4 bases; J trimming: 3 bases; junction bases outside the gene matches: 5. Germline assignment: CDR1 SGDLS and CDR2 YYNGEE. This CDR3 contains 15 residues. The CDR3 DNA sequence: TGTGCCAGCAGCCCCCGGACAGGGGGCGACTATGGCTACACCTTC. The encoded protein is CASSPRTGGDYGYTF.

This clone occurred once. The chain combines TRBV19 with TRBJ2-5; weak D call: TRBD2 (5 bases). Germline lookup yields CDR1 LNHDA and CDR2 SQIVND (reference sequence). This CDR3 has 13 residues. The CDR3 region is CASGIHGGETQYF. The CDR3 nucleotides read TGTGCTTCCGGGATTCATGGAGGAGAGACCCAGTACTTC. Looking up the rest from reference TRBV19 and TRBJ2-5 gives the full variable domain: DGGITQSPKYLFRKEGQNVTLSCEQNLNHDAMYWYRQDPGQGLRLIYYSQIVNDFQKGDIAEGYSVSREKKESFPLTVTSAQKNPTAFYLCASGIHGGETQYFGPGTRLLVL.

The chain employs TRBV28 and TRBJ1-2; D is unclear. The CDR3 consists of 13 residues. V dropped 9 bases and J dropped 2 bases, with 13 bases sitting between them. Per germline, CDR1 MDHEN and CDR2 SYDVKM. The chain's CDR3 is CARDWTANYGYTF. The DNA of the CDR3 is TGTGCCAGGGACTGGACCGCGAACTATGGCTACACCTTC.

The CDR3 is CASSFFREETQYF. The CDR3 nucleotides are TGTGCCAGCAGCTTTTTCAGGGAAGAGACCCAGTACTTC. The chain combines TRBV7-2 with TRBJ2-5, with TRBD1 as a possible D gene (5 bases). This CDR3 spans 13 amino acids. Germline CDR1 SGHTA, CDR2 FQGNSA. With 3 bases removed from V and 3 bases from J, the gap between germline ends came to 8 bases.

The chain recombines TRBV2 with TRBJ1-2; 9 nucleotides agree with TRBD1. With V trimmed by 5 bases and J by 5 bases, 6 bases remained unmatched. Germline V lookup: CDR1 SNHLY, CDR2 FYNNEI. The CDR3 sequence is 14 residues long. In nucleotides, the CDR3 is TGTGCCAGCAGTACCCGGACAGGGGCTTATGGCTACACCTTC. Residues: CASSTRTGAYGYTF.

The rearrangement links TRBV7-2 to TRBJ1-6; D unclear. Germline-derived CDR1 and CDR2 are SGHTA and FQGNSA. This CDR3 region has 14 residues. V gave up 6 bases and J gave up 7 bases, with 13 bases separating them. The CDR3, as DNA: TGTGCCAGCAGTTCCCCGGTTCCGAATTCACCCCTCCACTTT. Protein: CASSSPVPNSPLHF. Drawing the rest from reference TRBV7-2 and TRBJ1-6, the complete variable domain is GAGVSQSPSNKVTEKGKDVELRCDPISGHTALYWYRQSLGQGLEFLIYFQGNSAPDKSGLPSDRFSAERTGGSVSTLTIQRTQQEDSAVYLCASSSPVPNSPLHFGNGTRLTVT.

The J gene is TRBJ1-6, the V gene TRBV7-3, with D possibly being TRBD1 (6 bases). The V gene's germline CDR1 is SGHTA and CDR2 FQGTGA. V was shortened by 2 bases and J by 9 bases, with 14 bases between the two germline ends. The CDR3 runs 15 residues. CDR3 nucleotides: TGTGCCAGCAGCTTAGATTCAGGGGCGCGTTCACCCCTCCACTTT. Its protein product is CASSLDSGARSPLHF.

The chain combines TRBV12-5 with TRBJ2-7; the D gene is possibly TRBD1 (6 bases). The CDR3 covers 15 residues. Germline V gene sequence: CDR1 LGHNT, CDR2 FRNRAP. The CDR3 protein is CAKIVRQVSSYEQYF. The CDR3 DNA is TGTGCAAAGATCGTGCGACAGGTAAGCTCCTACGAGCAGTACTTC.

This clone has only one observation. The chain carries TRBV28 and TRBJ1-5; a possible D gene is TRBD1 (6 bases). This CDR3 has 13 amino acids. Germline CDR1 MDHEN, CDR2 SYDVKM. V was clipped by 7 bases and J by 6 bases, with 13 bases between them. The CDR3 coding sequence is TGTGCCAGCACCCGGGGGGCTGGTCAGCCCCAGCATTTT. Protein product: CASTRGAGQPQHF. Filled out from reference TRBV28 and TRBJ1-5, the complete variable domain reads DVKVTQSSRYLVKRTGEKVFLECVQDMDHENMFWYRQDPGLGLRLIYFSYDVKMKEKGDIPEGYSVSREKKERFSLILESASTNQTSMYLCASTRGAGQPQHFGDGTRLSIL.

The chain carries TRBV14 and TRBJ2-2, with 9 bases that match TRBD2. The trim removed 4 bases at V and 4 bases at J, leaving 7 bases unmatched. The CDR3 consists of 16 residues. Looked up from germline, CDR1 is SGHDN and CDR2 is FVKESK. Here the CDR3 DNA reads TGTGCCAGCAGCCTAAAAGCGGGAGGTCCCACCGGGGAGCTGTTTTTT. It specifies CASSLKAGGPTGELFF. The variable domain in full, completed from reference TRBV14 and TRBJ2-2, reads EAGVTQFPSHSVIEKGQTVTLRCDPISGHDNLYWYRRVMGKEIKFLLHFVKESKQDESGMPNNRFLAERTGGTYSTLKVQPAELEDSGVYFCASSLKAGGPTGELFFGEGSRLTVL.

CDR3: CASSLTGATADTQYF. The CDR3 bases are TGTGCCAGCAGCTTAACAGGGGCGACGGCAGATACGCAGTATTTT. The chain employs TRBV5-5 and TRBJ2-3; the match to TRBD1 covers 7 bases. The V gene's germline CDR1 is SGHKS and CDR2 YYEKEE (reference sequence). The ends lost 2 bases at V and 4 bases at J; junction bases unmatched: 7. This CDR3 is built from 15 residues.

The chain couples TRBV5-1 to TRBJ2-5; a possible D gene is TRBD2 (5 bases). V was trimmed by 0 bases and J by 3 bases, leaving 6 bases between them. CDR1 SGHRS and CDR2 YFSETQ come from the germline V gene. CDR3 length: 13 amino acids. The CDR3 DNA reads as TGCGCCAGCAGCTTGGCCGGGAAAGAGACCCAGTACTTC. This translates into CASSLAGKETQYF.

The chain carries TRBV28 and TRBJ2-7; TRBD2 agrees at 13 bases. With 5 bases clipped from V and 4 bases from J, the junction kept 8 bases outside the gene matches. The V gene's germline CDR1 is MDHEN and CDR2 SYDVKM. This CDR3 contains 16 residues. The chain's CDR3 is CASSTGTSGIRYEQYF. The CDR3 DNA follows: TGTGCCAGCAGTACCGGGACTAGCGGGATCAGATACGAGCAGTACTTC.